Listed below are T cell receptor beta chains from one sample, sequenced in a study of spatial heterogeneity in lung cancer. TCRdb independently ran MiXCR on the 5' RACE reads; one entry per CDR3 protein. The data show 60,000 to 75,000 distinct CDR3 sequences, with approximately 6.3% seen just once and over 12% held by the top ten. Sequenced here: PBMCs, sampled at surgery. The receptor set was obtained from a female donor with early-stage non-small cell lung cancer. Each CDR3 is given with its conserved first and last residue. D genes are given only for firm matches. Where a row states a size, it is once, few, many or the class of an expanded clone; other rows omit it.

V	D	size	J	CDR3	DNA
TRBV28	.	many	TRBJ2-3	CASSLFYVGGVYSTDTQYF	TGTGCCAGCAGTTTATTTTACGTCGGTGGAGTTTACAGCACAGATACGCAGTATTTT
TRBV2	TRBD1	many	TRBJ1-6	CASGTEGTANSPLHF	TGTGCCAGCGGGACCGAGGGGACAGCCAATTCACCCCTCCACTTT
TRBV12-3/TRBV12-4	.	many	TRBJ1-5	CASSYTPDQPQHF	TGTGCCAGCAGCTACACGCCGGATCAGCCCCAGCATTTT
TRBV5-4	.	many	TRBJ1-3	CASSRDVSSGNTIYF	TGTGCCAGCAGCCGGGACGTGAGCTCTGGAAACACCATATATTTT
TRBV29-1	TRBD2	few	TRBJ2-5	CSATSGSETQYF	TGCAGCGCTACTAGCGGGAGCGAGACCCAGTACTTC
TRBV27	TRBD1	few	TRBJ1-6	CASSLDRVSPLHF	TGTGCCAGCAGTTTGGACAGGGTCTCACCCCTCCACTTT
TRBV5-5	TRBD1	many	TRBJ1-1	CASSLEDRVGTEAFF	TGTGCCAGCAGCTTGGAGGACAGGGTAGGGACTGAAGCTTTCTTT
TRBV28	.	many	TRBJ1-5	CASSLSDSNQPQHF	TGTGCCAGCAGTTTATCAGATAGCAATCAGCCCCAGCATTTT
TRBV5-1	TRBD2	many	TRBJ2-7	CASSEGLASYEQYF	TGCGCCAGCAGCGAAGGACTAGCGTCCTACGAGCAGTACTTC
TRBV20-1	TRBD2	many	TRBJ2-1	CSASGGTNEQFF	TGCAGTGCTAGCGGGGGGACCAATGAGCAGTTCTTC
TRBV6-2/TRBV6-3	.	many	TRBJ1-1	CASTDPGQEAFF	TGTGCCAGCACCGACCCAGGACAAGAAGCTTTCTTT
TRBV6-2/TRBV6-3	.	many	TRBJ1-1	CASRSIRTKAFF	TGTGCCAGCAGGTCAATCCGCACAAAAGCTTTCTTT
TRBV5-1	.	.	TRBJ2-5	CASSRDNQETQYF	TGCGCCAGCAGCCGGGACAATCAAGAGACCCAGTACTTC
TRBV28	.	many	TRBJ1-2	CASSLPRGTYGYTF	TGTGCCAGCAGTTTACCCAGGGGCACATATGGCTACACCTTC
TRBV28	.	.	TRBJ2-2	CASSSYRDSFPKSEELFF	TGTGCCAGCAGTTCATACAGGGATTCCTTCCCAAAATCTGAGGAGCTGTTTTTT
TRBV6-1	.	.	TRBJ2-6	CASTRQGGTANVLTF	TGTGCCAGCACCCGGCAGGGAGGCACGGCCAACGTCCTGACTTTC
TRBV6-1	.	few	TRBJ1-4	CASGTGPANEKLFF	TGTGCCAGCGGCACAGGTCCGGCTAATGAAAAACTGTTTTTT
TRBV6-1	.	many	TRBJ1-1	CASLEAGTEAFF	TGTGCCAGCCTCGAGGCTGGGACTGAAGCTTTCTTT
TRBV27	.	medium-sized	TRBJ1-6	CASSLSLGYSPLHF	TGTGCCAGCAGTTTATCGTTAGGGTATTCACCCCTCCACTTT
TRBV5-8	.	many	TRBJ2-2	CASSSGQFNTGELFF	TGTGCCAGCAGCTCAGGGCAATTCAACACCGGGGAGCTGTTTTTT
TRBV30	.	.	TRBJ1-1	CAWSRANTEAFF	TGTGCCTGGAGTAGGGCGAACACTGAAGCTTTCTTT
TRBV29-1	.	many	TRBJ1-2	CSVDGEGSVNYGYTF	TGCAGCGTTGACGGGGAAGGGTCAGTCAACTATGGCTACACCTTC
TRBV7-3	.	many	TRBJ2-3	CASSSQGSSTDTQYF	TGTGCCAGCAGCTCTCAGGGATCTAGCACAGATACGCAGTATTTT
TRBV24-1	TRBD2	few	TRBJ2-3	CATSDPARGAADTQYF	TGTGCCACCAGTGATCCGGCGCGGGGGGCTGCAGATACGCAGTATTTT
TRBV9	TRBD1	.	TRBJ2-1	CASSVDQGAGNEQFF	TGTGCCAGCAGCGTAGACCAGGGGGCTGGTAATGAGCAGTTCTTC
TRBV7-3	.	many	TRBJ2-6	CATLRLAELPWAGANVLTF	TGTGCCACCCTCCGGTTAGCGGAACTCCCTTGGGCTGGGGCCAACGTCCTGACTTTC
TRBV6-5	.	few	TRBJ2-7	CASSYSVRGGSYEQYF	TGTGCCAGCAGTTACTCAGTGCGGGGCGGTTCCTACGAGCAGTACTTC
TRBV4-2	.	many	TRBJ2-1	CASSQPKFDEQFF	TGTGCCAGCAGCCAACCCAAGTTCGATGAGCAGTTCTTC
TRBV20-1	.	many	TRBJ1-5	CSARDGVFLGGNQPQHF	TGCAGTGCTAGAGATGGGGTCTTCTTGGGGGGCAATCAGCCCCAGCATTTT
TRBV3-1	.	many	TRBJ1-2	CASSQDNNYGYTF	TGTGCCAGCAGCCAGGATAATAACTATGGCTACACCTTC
TRBV7-9	.	.	TRBJ1-1	CASSLTMNTEAFF	TGTGCCAGCAGCTTAACAATGAACACTGAAGCTTTCTTT
TRBV14	TRBD2	.	TRBJ2-7	CASSQDLQREIYEQYF	TGTGCCAGCAGCCAAGATCTCCAGCGGGAGATATACGAGCAGTACTTC
TRBV29-1	.	many	TRBJ1-5	CSARASNQPQHF	TGCAGCGCCAGGGCAAGCAATCAGCCCCAGCATTTT
TRBV2	TRBD1	many	TRBJ1-4	CASSSLTGSNEKLFF	TGTGCCAGCAGTTCTCTGACAGGGTCTAATGAAAAACTGTTTTTT
TRBV7-8	.	few	TRBJ1-1	CASSLRKNTEAFF	TGTGCCAGCAGCTTAAGGAAGAACACTGAAGCTTTCTTT
TRBV14	.	few	TRBJ2-5	CASSRGHQETQYF	TGTGCCAGCAGCCGGGGGCATCAAGAGACCCAGTACTTC
TRBV4-1	.	many	TRBJ2-6	CASSQDDGANVLTF	TGCGCCAGCAGCCAAGATGACGGGGCCAACGTCCTGACTTTC
TRBV9	.	many	TRBJ2-3	CASSFGDTQYF	TGTGCCAGCAGTTTCGGCGATACGCAGTATTTT
TRBV5-1	.	many	TRBJ2-5	CASGHPKETQYF	TGCGCCAGTGGCCACCCGAAAGAGACCCAGTACTTC
TRBV5-1	.	many	TRBJ2-1	CASSPGPLEQFF	TGCGCCAGCAGCCCAGGCCCGCTAGAGCAGTTCTTC
TRBV2	.	many	TRBJ1-4	CASSKMDFSNEKLFF	TGTGCCAGCAGTAAGATGGACTTCTCTAATGAAAAACTGTTTTTT
TRBV7-3	.	many	TRBJ1-1	CASSLDWGTEAFF	TGTGCCAGCAGCTTAGACTGGGGCACTGAAGCTTTCTTT
TRBV9	.	many	TRBJ1-1	CASSPGTTNTEAFF	TGTGCCAGCAGCCCCGGGACAACAAACACTGAAGCTTTCTTT
TRBV6-6	.	many	TRBJ1-5	CASSYGGGPMNQPQHF	TGTGCCAGCAGTTACGGGGGGGGGCCGATGAATCAGCCCCAGCATTTT
TRBV20-1	.	many	TRBJ1-1	CSATAGAYEAFF	TGCAGTGCTACCGCAGGGGCGTATGAAGCTTTCTTT
TRBV12-3/TRBV12-4	.	few	TRBJ2-5	CASTSNSGRRETQYF	TGTGCCAGCACTTCGAACTCGGGTCGGCGGGAGACCCAGTACTTC
TRBV6-2/TRBV6-3	.	many	TRBJ2-5	CASKGATPQETQYF	TGTGCCAGCAAAGGGGCTACACCTCAAGAGACCCAGTACTTC
TRBV3-1	.	.	TRBJ2-1	CASSQSVGPLSYNEQFF	TGTGCCAGCAGCCAATCGGTGGGACCCCTCTCCTACAATGAGCAGTTCTTC
TRBV29-1	TRBD1	many	TRBJ1-1	CSADRGATEAFF	TGCAGCGCCGACAGGGGTGCCACTGAAGCTTTCTTT
TRBV18	TRBD1	many	TRBJ1-5	CASSPMDRGLDQPQHF	TGTGCCAGCTCACCAATGGACAGGGGGCTTGATCAGCCCCAGCATTTT